The T cell receptor (beta chain) under discussion was sequenced for a study of blood T cell repertoires in COVID-19. As for the study in general: Collection of acute and convalescent COVID-19 samples took place in the United States, Italy and Spain.

The CDR3 is made up of 13 amino acids. V shed 5 bases and J 7 bases; nucleotides not matched to a gene: 5. Germline CDR1 MNHEY, CDR2 SVGAGI. Per the authors' pipeline: Nucleated cell number was recorded as an estimate derived from reference gene primer amplification. Repertoires were generated with immunoSEQ multiplex PCR, while TCRdb's copy carries only in-frame clones and drops some. V, J and clone size reflect that table, while D and trimming were determined from the DNA. The repertoire has 55,000 to 75,000 clones, under 90% of them found once; the top ten carry about 1.3%. The chain has TRBV6-5 and TRBJ1-2; 9 bases are shared with TRBD1. This sequence was found in a man in his fifties or sixties with acute or convalescent COVID-19. Sequenced sample: peripheral blood. The CDR3 DNA reads TGTGCCAGCAGTACAGACAGGGGGAGTGGCTACACCTTC. This encodes CASSTDRGSGYTF.